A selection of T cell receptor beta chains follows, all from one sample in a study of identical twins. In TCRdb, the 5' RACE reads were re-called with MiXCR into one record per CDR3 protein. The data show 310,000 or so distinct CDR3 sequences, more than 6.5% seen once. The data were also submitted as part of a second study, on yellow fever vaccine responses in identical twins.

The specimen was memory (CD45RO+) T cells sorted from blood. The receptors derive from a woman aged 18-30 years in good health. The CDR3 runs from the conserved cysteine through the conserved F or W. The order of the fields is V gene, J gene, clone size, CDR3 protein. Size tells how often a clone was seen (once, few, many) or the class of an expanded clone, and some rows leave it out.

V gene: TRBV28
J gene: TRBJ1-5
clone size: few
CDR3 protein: CASNRGNVQPQHF

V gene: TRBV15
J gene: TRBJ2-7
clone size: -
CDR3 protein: CATSHRAGNSSYEQYF

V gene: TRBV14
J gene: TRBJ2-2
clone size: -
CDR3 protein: CASSPLAGESGELFF

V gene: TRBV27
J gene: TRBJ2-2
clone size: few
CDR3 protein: CASSSLGTGGGELFF

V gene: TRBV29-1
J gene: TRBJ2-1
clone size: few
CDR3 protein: CTRTGTYNEQFF

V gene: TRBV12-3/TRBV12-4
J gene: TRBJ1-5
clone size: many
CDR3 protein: CASSSTPTGVDGNQPQHF

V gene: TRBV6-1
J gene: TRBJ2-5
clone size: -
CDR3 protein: CASRRQGRETQYF

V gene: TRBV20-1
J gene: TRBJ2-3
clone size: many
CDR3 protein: CSAPGIGTDTQYF

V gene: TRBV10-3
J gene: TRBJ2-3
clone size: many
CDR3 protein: CAISPTGLAGAQSGTDTQYF

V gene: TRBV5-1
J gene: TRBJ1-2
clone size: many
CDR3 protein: CASSPGQGAYTF

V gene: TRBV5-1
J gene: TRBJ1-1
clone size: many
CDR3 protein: CASSLPDTEAFF

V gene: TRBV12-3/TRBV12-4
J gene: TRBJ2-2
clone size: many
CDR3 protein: CASSFSGGASGELFF

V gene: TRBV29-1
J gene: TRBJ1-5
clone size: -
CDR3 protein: CSVIGQGNQPQHF

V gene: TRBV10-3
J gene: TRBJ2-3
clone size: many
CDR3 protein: CAISEGVLAGTDTQYF

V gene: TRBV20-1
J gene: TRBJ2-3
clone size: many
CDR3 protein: CSARPSGRVTDTQYF